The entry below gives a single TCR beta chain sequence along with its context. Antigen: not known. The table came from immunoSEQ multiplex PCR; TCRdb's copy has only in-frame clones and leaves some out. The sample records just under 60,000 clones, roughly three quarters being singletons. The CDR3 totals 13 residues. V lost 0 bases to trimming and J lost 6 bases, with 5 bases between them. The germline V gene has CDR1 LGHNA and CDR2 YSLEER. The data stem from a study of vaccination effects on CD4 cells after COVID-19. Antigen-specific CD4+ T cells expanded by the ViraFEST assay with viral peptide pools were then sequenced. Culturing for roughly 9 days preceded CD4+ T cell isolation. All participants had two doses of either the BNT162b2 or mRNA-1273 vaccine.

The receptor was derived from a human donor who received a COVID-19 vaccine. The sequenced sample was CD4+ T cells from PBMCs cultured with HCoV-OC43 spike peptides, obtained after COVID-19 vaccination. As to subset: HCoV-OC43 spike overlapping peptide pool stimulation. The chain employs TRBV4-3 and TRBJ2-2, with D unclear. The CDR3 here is CASSQDWAGELFF. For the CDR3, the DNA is TGCGCCAGCAGCCAAGATTGGGCCGGGGAGCTGTTTTTT.